These 32 T cell receptor beta chains were sequenced from one sample in a study of chemoradiotherapy in HPV16-positive cancers. The assay was immunoSEQ multiplex PCR, and TCRdb's table has in-frame clones only and misses some. The table has 29,000 or so clones, approximately 91% seen once. This sample comprised blood, obtained from a patient who underwent chemoradiotherapy. All receptors derive from a human donor with HPV-associated anogenital cancer.

The V and J genes are TRBV7-2 and TRBJ2-4; 7 nucleotides agree with TRBD2. The CDR3 sequence is 16 residues long. The germline CDR1 and CDR2 sequences are SGHTA and FQGNSA. V trimming: 5 bases; J trimming: 5 bases; junction bases outside the gene matches: 12. For the CDR3, the DNA is TGTGCCAGCAGCCATTACGGGGGAGGGCCGCAAAACATTCAGTACTTC. Translating gives CASSHYGGGPQNIQYF.

V is TRBV27 and J is TRBJ1-5; D not resolved. There are 12 residues in the CDR3. The V gene lost 5 bases and the J gene lost 2 bases, with 4 bases spanning the gap. CDR1 MNHEY and CDR2 SMNVEV come from the germline V gene (reference sequence). CDR3 bases: TGTGCCAGCAGTAGAGGCAATCAGCCCCAGCATTTT. This sequence encodes CASSRGNQPQHF.

This clone was seen more than once but under ten times. This chain joins TRBV5-1 and TRBJ2-1, with no clear D. CDR3 length: 13 residues. V lost 2 bases and J 5 bases, leaving 8 bases between the germline ends. Germline V gene lookup returns CDR1 SGHRS and CDR2 YFSETQ. The CDR3: CASSFIRNNEQFF. In DNA form, the CDR3 reads TGCGCCAGCAGCTTCATTAGGAACAATGAGCAGTTCTTC.

This chain uses TRBV5-1 with TRBJ2-1, with 7 positions matching TRBD1. V was clipped by 4 bases and J by 9 bases; unmatched bases: 7. The CDR3 runs 13 residues. Looked up from germline, CDR1 is SGHRS and CDR2 is YFSETQ. CDR3 sequence (DNA): TGCGCCAGCAGCACCGGGACAGCTGGTGAGCAGTTCTTC. Translating gives CASSTGTAGEQFF.

The chain employs TRBV5-4 and TRBJ1-2; D is possibly TRBD1 (5 bases). CDR1 SGHNT and CDR2 YYREEE come from the germline V gene (reference sequence). Trimming took off 5 bases at V and 4 bases at J, with 12 bases between the two ends. CDR3 length equals 13 residues. The CDR3 loop is CASSSRDIYGYTF. CDR3 bases: TGTGCCAGCAGTTCCAGGGATATCTATGGCTACACCTTC.

The chain has TRBV2 and TRBJ2-7; D is uncertain. CDR1 and CDR2 from the germline V gene are SNHLY and FYNNEI. V was shortened by 2 bases and J by 1 base, with 3 bases between the two germline ends. There are 12 residues in the CDR3. Here the CDR3 reads CASSEFSYEQYF. CDR3 sequence (DNA): TGTGCCAGCAGTGAATTTTCCTACGAGCAGTACTTC.

The chain joins TRBV18 to TRBJ1-1; TRBD1 matches 8 bases. From germline, CDR1 is KGHSH and CDR2 LQKENI. V lost 5 bases, J lost 5 bases, and 7 bases stayed unmatched. CDR3 length equals 14 residues. The CDR3 DNA follows: TGTGCCAGCTCAACCAGACAGGGGAAGACTGAAGCTTTCTTT. Translation gives CASSTRQGKTEAFF.

This clone appeared once. The V call is TRBV10-1, the J call TRBJ1-1; 7 bases line up with TRBD1. The CDR3 is made up of 15 amino acids. The germline V gene encodes CDR1 WNHNN and CDR2 SYGVQD (reference sequence). V gave up 2 bases and J gave up 4 bases; unmatched junction bases: 7. The CDR3 DNA follows: TGCGCCAGCAGTGAGCAGGGGGGGGGCGTCACTGAAGCTTTCTTT. As protein: CASSEQGGGVTEAFF.

The V gene is TRBV6-5, the J gene TRBJ1-2, with D possibly TRBD1 on 5 matching bases. CDR3 length: 15 amino acids. In germline, CDR1 is MNHEY, CDR2 SVGAGI. V was clipped by 4 bases and J by 5 bases, with 17 bases between them. The CDR3: CASSFGLPGRYGYTF. The CDR3 DNA is TGTGCCAGCAGTTTTGGACTCCCGGGGCGGTATGGCTACACCTTC.

This clone was picked up one time. The V and J genes are TRBV9 and TRBJ2-5; unclear D gene. The length of the CDR3 is 12 residues. The germline V gene encodes CDR1 SGDLS and CDR2 YYNGEE. Trimming cost V 3 bases and J 1 base, with 4 bases left between them. CDR3 nucleotide sequence: TGTGCCAGCAGCGATATCCAAGAGACCCAGTACTTC. It codes for CASSDIQETQYF.

The CDR3, as DNA: TGTGCCAGCAGCTGGGGGGCTAAGAGGAGCTATGGCTACACCTTC. Its translation: CASSWGAKRSYGYTF. The rearrangement uses TRBV5-6 and TRBJ1-2; D possibly corresponds to TRBD1 (6 bases). The V end lost 3 bases, the J end lost 4 bases, and 16 bases lay between the germline ends. Germline CDR1 and CDR2: SGHDT and YYEEEE. There are 15 residues in the CDR3.

This chain uses TRBV6-5 with TRBJ2-7; D gene uncertain. V gave up 2 bases and J gave up 1 base, with 12 bases separating them. The CDR3 contains 15 residues. Germline loops: CDR1 MNHEY, CDR2 SVGAGI. The CDR3 DNA reads as TGTGCCAGCAGTTACAGGGCCGTGTTTTCCTACGAGCAGTACTTC. It codes for CASSYRAVFSYEQYF.

This clone was observed once. J is TRBJ1-4 and V is TRBV28; TRBD1 agrees at 7 bases. The V gene's germline CDR1 is MDHEN and CDR2 SYDVKM. CDR3 size: 13 residues. With 6 bases clipped from V and 7 bases from J, the junction kept 5 bases outside the gene matches. CDR3 coding DNA: TGTGCCAGCAGGGCAGGGGGGGGTGAAAAACTGTTTTTT. Amino acids: CASRAGGGEKLFF. Full variable domain (outside the CDR3, taken from reference TRBV28 and TRBJ1-4): DVKVTQSSRYLVKRTGEKVFLECVQDMDHENMFWYRQDPGLGLRLIYFSYDVKMKEKGDIPEGYSVSREKKERFSLILESASTNQTSMYLCASRAGGGEKLFFGSGTQLSVL.

The CDR3 loop is CASSVGGAGDTQYF. The CDR3 nucleotides are TGTGCCAGCAGCGTTGGGGGGGCAGGAGATACGCAGTATTTT. The V gene is TRBV9, the J gene TRBJ2-3; D is possibly TRBD2 (7 bases). This CDR3 has 14 amino acids. Trimming stripped 2 bases from V and 5 bases from J, with 12 bases between. The germline V gene has CDR1 SGDLS and CDR2 YYNGEE.

This sequence joins TRBV19 and TRBJ1-1; tentatively, D is TRBD1 (5 bases). Trimming took off 3 bases at V and 2 bases at J, with 10 bases between the two ends. There are 14 residues in the CDR3. Looked up from germline, CDR1 is LNHDA and CDR2 is SQIVND (reference sequence). The CDR3 spells CASSIAGGNTEAFF. CDR3 nucleotide sequence: TGTGCCAGTAGTATTGCGGGGGGTAACACTGAAGCTTTCTTT.

This chain uses TRBV11-2 with TRBJ2-3; tentatively, D is TRBD2 (5 bases). V lost 11 bases and J 0 bases, leaving 15 bases between the germline ends. This CDR3 region has 14 residues. CDR1 is SGHAT, CDR2 FQNNGV, per germline. The CDR3 spells CASDRGHSTDTQYF. The CDR3, as DNA: TGTGCCTCCGACCGCGGGCATAGCACAGATACGCAGTATTTT.

This rearrangement joins TRBV2 to TRBJ2-5, with a weak D call TRBD2 (5 bases). Trimming removed 0 bases at V and 1 base at J, with 12 bases between. The germline V gene encodes CDR1 SNHLY and CDR2 FYNNEI. The CDR3 has 16 residues. CDR3 in amino acids: CASSEAGDYSQETQYF. In DNA, the CDR3 is TGTGCCAGCAGTGAAGCGGGAGACTACAGCCAAGAGACCCAGTACTTC.

The V call is TRBV30, the J call TRBJ2-3; perhaps TRBD2 as D (5 bases). Germline CDR1 reads GTSNPN; CDR2 reads SVGIG (reference sequence). CDR3 size: 15 residues. Between the trimmed V and J ends, which lost 1 base and 0 bases, there was a span of 11 bases. The CDR3 is CAWSALAGSTDTQYF. The CDR3 DNA reads TGTGCCTGGAGTGCTCTAGCTGGTAGCACAGATACGCAGTATTTT.

This chain connects TRBV6-1 to TRBJ1-2, with no clear D. This CDR3 spans 12 amino acids. In germline, CDR1 is MNHNS, CDR2 SASEGT. The V end was cut by 1 base, the J end by 6 bases, with 6 bases between. CDR3: CASSEGRDGYTF. CDR3 sequence (DNA): TGTGCCAGCAGTGAAGGCCGGGATGGCTACACCTTC.

The genes are TRBV5-5 and TRBJ2-7; the D is unclear. The CDR3 spans 14 residues. Trimming removed 0 bases at V and 3 bases at J, with 10 bases between. In germline, CDR1 is SGHKS, CDR2 YYEKEE (reference sequence). The CDR3 DNA reads as TGTGCCAGCAGCTTGGTACAGACCAACTACGAGCAGTACTTC. It codes for CASSLVQTNYEQYF.

The V call is TRBV6-5, the J call TRBJ1-6; D gene ambiguous. The CDR3 length is 16 residues. V was clipped by 2 bases and J by 8 bases, with 16 bases between them. Germline CDR1 and CDR2: MNHEY and SVGAGI. CDR3 sequence (DNA): TGTGCCAGCAGTTACAACCCGTGGAGTCGGGATTCACCCCTCCACTTT. This sequence encodes CASSYNPWSRDSPLHF.

The chain joins TRBV6-5 to TRBJ2-2; 12 bases map to TRBD2. The V segment lost 6 bases and the J segment 3 bases; nucleotides outside the gene matches: 2. This CDR3 has 15 residues. Germline CDR1 reads MNHEY; CDR2 reads SVGAGI. The CDR3 loop is CASRRLAGDTGELFF. Here the CDR3 DNA reads TGTGCCAGCAGGCGACTAGCGGGAGACACCGGGGAGCTGTTTTTT.

This chain uses TRBV15 with TRBJ1-6; D call uncertain. Trimming removed 5 bases at V and 2 bases at J, with 22 bases between. In germline, CDR1 is LNHNV, CDR2 YYDKDF (reference sequence). This CDR3 is 19 amino acids long. The CDR3 region has the DNA TGTGCCACCAGCGAAAAGAGCTCACTTCTGAAGGCCTATAATTCACCCCTCCACTTT. The encoded protein is CATSEKSSLLKAYNSPLHF.

The J gene is TRBJ1-1, the V gene TRBV6-6; unclear D gene. The length of the CDR3 is 14 residues. In germline, CDR1 is MNHNY, CDR2 SVGAGI (reference sequence). V was pared by 5 bases and J by 1 base, with 11 bases between. CDR3 loop: CASSPRLGNTEAFF. The CDR3 DNA follows: TGTGCCAGCAGTCCAAGACTGGGGAACACTGAAGCTTTCTTT.

This chain uses TRBV25-1 with TRBJ2-1; D might be TRBD1 (5 bases). CDR3 length: 13 amino acids. The V and J ends lost 4 bases and 9 bases respectively, with 13 bases between them. Germline lookup yields CDR1 MGHDK and CDR2 SYGVNS. The CDR3 spells CASSVPGFGEQFF. CDR3 nucleotides: TGTGCCAGCAGTGTTCCAGGGTTTGGTGAGCAGTTCTTC.

The V and J genes are TRBV5-5 and TRBJ2-2; D may be TRBD2 (5 bases). V was clipped by 4 bases and J by 0 bases, with 13 bases between them. The CDR3 has 16 amino acids. Germline CDR1 and CDR2: SGHKS and YYEKEE (reference sequence). The CDR3 bases are TGTGCCAGCAGCCCGCTAGGGAGACCGAACACCGGGGAGCTGTTTTTT. Residues: CASSPLGRPNTGELFF.

This chain connects TRBV7-2 to TRBJ2-7; D is uncertain. Trimming removed 5 bases at V and 2 bases at J, with 4 bases between. CDR1 is SGHTA and CDR2 is FQGNSA in the germline V gene. The CDR3 contains 11 residues. In DNA, the CDR3 is TGTGCCAGCAGCAACGCCTACGAGCAGTACTTC. Residues: CASSNAYEQYF.

V and J are TRBV27 and TRBJ2-7, with TRBD2 identical over 7 bases. The ends lost 5 bases at V and 1 base at J; junction bases unmatched: 11. The CDR3 has 16 amino acids. Germline values: CDR1 MNHEY, CDR2 SMNVEV (reference sequence). In DNA, the CDR3 is TGTGCCAGCAGTAAGGGAACAGGACTAGATTCCTACGAGCAGTACTTC. It encodes CASSKGTGLDSYEQYF.

The chain joins TRBV5-1 to TRBJ2-7; 14 nucleotides agree with TRBD2. CDR1 and CDR2 from the germline V gene are SGHRS and YFSETQ. This CDR3 region has 20 residues. V dropped 2 bases and J dropped 1; count of bases not matched to a gene: 14. CDR3 loop: CASSFAGTSGRGSGSYEQYF. CDR3 sequence (DNA): TGCGCCAGCAGCTTTGCTGGGACTAGCGGGAGAGGAAGTGGTTCCTACGAGCAGTACTTC.

The chain couples TRBV7-9 to TRBJ2-7, with 7 bases lining up with TRBD2. There are 16 residues in the CDR3. CDR1 is SEHNR, CDR2 FQNEAQ, per germline (reference sequence). The V segment lost 2 bases and the J segment 2 bases; nucleotides outside the gene matches: 9. The CDR3 nucleotides read TGTGCCAGCAGCTTAAGGCCCGGGGGGAACCCCTACGAGCAGTACTTC. It encodes CASSLRPGGNPYEQYF.

This rearrangement joins TRBV7-2 to TRBJ1-2, with 10 bases lining up with TRBD1. This CDR3 has 17 amino acids. Germline CDR1 is SGHTA and CDR2 is FQGNSA. V trimming: 5 bases; J trimming: 5 bases; junction bases outside the gene matches: 14. The CDR3: CASSTGEYRTGGYGYTF. The DNA of the CDR3 is TGTGCCAGCAGCACAGGGGAATATAGGACAGGGGGTTATGGCTACACCTTC. Full variable domain (remainder filled in from reference TRBV7-2 and TRBJ1-2): GAGVSQSPSNKVTEKGKDVELRCDPISGHTALYWYRQSLGQGLEFLIYFQGNSAPDKSGLPSDRFSAERTGGSVSTLTIQRTQQEDSAVYLCASSTGEYRTGGYGYTFGSGTRLTVV.

The rearrangement uses TRBV7-2 and TRBJ2-3; 9 positions agree with TRBD2. V was clipped by 7 bases and J by 1 base; unmatched bases: 3. This CDR3 has 14 amino acids. The germline gives CDR1 SGHTA, CDR2 FQGNSA. Here the CDR3 DNA reads TGTGCCAGCACCCTAGCGGGGCGCACAGATACGCAGTATTTT. Translation: CASTLAGRTDTQYF.